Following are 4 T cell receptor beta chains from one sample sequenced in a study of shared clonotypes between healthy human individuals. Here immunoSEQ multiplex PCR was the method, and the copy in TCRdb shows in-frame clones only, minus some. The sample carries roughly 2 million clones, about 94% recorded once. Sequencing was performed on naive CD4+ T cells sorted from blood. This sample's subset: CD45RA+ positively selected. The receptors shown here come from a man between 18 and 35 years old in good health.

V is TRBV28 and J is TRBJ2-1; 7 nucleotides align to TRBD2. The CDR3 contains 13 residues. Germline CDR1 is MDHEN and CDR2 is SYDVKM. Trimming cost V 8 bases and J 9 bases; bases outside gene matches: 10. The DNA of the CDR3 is TGTGCCAGCGAGGGACTACTGCGAGGTGAGCAGTTCTTC. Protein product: CASEGLLRGEQFF.

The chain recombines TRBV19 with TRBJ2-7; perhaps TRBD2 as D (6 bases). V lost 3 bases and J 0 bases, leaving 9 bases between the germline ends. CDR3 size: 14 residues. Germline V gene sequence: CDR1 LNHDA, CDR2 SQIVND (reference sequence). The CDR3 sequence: CASSMEGNSYEQYF. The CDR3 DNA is TGTGCCAGTAGTATGGAGGGTAACTCCTACGAGCAGTACTTC.

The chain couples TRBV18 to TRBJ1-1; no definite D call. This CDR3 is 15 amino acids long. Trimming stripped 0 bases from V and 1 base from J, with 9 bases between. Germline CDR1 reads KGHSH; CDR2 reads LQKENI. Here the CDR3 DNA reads TGTGCCAGCTCACCACCCCATCTACCGAACACTGAAGCTTTCTTT. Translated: CASSPPHLPNTEAFF.

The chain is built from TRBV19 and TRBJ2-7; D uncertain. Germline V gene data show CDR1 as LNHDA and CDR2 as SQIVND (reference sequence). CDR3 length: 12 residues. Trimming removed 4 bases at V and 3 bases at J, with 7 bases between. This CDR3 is CASSNKGYEQYF. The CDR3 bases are TGTGCCAGTAGTAATAAAGGCTACGAGCAGTACTTC.